Listed below are T cell receptor beta chains from one sample, sequenced in a study of graft-versus-host responses after intestinal transplantation. TCRdb keeps only in-frame clones here, not all; method: immunoSEQ multiplex PCR. The sample has 45,000 or so clones, 75% to 95% seen once; the top ten hold around 4.8%. Sample: PBMCs, taken 524 days after transplant. Receptor source: a human patient who received an intestinal transplant, so some T cells may come from the graft donor. Both conserved end residues are part of each CDR3. Fields, in order: J gene, clone size, V gene, D gene, CDR3 DNA, CDR3 protein. The D gene is left open where the match is weak. Only some rows state a clone size, as once, few, many or a class for expanded clones.

>TRBJ2-1|once|TRBV28|TRBD2
TGTGCCAGCAGTTCAGGACTAGCGGGTGAGCAGTTCTTC
CASSSGLAGEQFF
>TRBJ1-5|few|TRBV19|-
TGTGCCAGTAGTGCGGACAGATCGGGGCAGCCCCAGCATTTT
CASSADRSGQPQHF
>TRBJ1-2|-|TRBV29-1|-
TGCAGCGTTGACCTGTTCGAGGGAAAATCTAACTATGGCTACACCTTC
CSVDLFEGKSNYGYTF
>TRBJ2-7|-|TRBV28|-
TGTGCCAGCAGTTTGGGATTGACTGTAACCTACGAGCAGTACTTC
CASSLGLTVTYEQYF
>TRBJ2-7|once|TRBV5-1|-
TGCGCCAGCAGGCTGGGGGCCCAGGGACTCTACGAGCAGTACTTC
CASRLGAQGLYEQYF
>TRBJ2-2|-|TRBV12-5|-
TGTGCTAGTGGTTCTTACCCGCCGACCCGGGAGCTGTTTTTT
CASGSYPPTRELFF
>TRBJ2-5|-|TRBV28|TRBD2
TGTGCCAGCAGTCCGCCGGGACTAGCGGGAAAGGGAGAGACCCAGTACTTC
CASSPPGLAGKGETQYF
>TRBJ2-7|-|TRBV11-2|-
TGTGCCAGCAGCTTTGCAGAGACCTACGAGCAGTACTTC
CASSFAETYEQYF
>TRBJ1-1|-|TRBV27|-
TGTGCCAGCAGTTTATCCCTGATGAACACTGAAGCTTTCTTT
CASSLSLMNTEAFF
>TRBJ1-1|-|TRBV28|-
TGTGCCACGCGGACGGGGACTGAAGCTTTCTTT
CATRTGTEAFF
>TRBJ2-7|-|TRBV27|TRBD2
TGTGCCAGCAGTTTCGGGACTAGCGGGACCTACGAGCAGTACTTC
CASSFGTSGTYEQYF
>TRBJ1-4|-|TRBV10-1|-
TGCGCCAGCAGTGAGACCGGGTCTAATGAAAAACTGTTTTTT
CASSETGSNEKLFF
>TRBJ1-3|-|TRBV7-2|-
TGTGCCAGCAGCATTCAGGGTGGAACTGGAAACACCATATATTTT
CASSIQGGTGNTIYF
>TRBJ2-1|once|TRBV4-1|-
TGCGCCAGCAGCCAAGACCACCGCAGGACGGCTTACTCCTACAATGAGCAGTTCTTC
CASSQDHRRTAYSYNEQFF
>TRBJ1-4|-|TRBV10-3|-
TGTGCCATCAGTGAATCTACACAAAATGAAAAACTGTTTTTT
CAISESTQNEKLFF